Below are 9 T cell receptor beta chains sequenced from a single sample in a study of blood T cell repertoires in COVID-19. Clones were read by immunoSEQ multiplex PCR, and TCRdb kept only the in-frame ones, dropping some. This table has 250,000 to 300,000 clones, around 88% appearing once. Sequenced: peripheral blood. The receptor set was obtained from a man older than 75 with acute or convalescent COVID-19.

This chain uses TRBV5-1 with TRBJ2-7; tentative D call: TRBD2 (6 bases). V was clipped by 3 bases and J by 6 bases, with 25 bases between them. This CDR3 is built from 17 residues. Germline CDR1 SGHRS, CDR2 YFSETQ. For the CDR3, the DNA is TGCGCCAGCAGCTCCAACACACAGACTAGTGTTGTTCTCGAGCAGTACTTC. Protein product: CASSSNTQTSVVLEQYF.

The chain recombines TRBV3-1 (or the pseudogene TRBV3-2) with TRBJ2-2, with D maybe TRBD1 (6 bases). The CDR3 covers 15 residues. CDR1 and CDR2 from the germline V gene are LGHDT and YNNKEL (reference sequence). Trimming shortened V by 4 bases and J by 4 bases, and 13 bases separated the two germline ends. DNA of the CDR3: TGTGCCAGCAGCCCCACAGGGCTCGTCACCGGGGAGCTGTTTTTT. Residues: CASSPTGLVTGELFF.

This clone was found a few times. The chain carries TRBV19 and TRBJ2-3; TRBD2 matches 12 bases. CDR3 size: 18 residues. Germline V gene lookup returns CDR1 LNHDA and CDR2 SQIVND (reference sequence). The V segment lost 0 bases and the J segment 1 base; nucleotides outside the gene matches: 5. The CDR3 region is CASSIEAGTSGRTDTQYF. The DNA for the CDR3 is TGTGCCAGTAGTATAGAGGCTGGGACTAGCGGGCGCACAGATACGCAGTATTTT.

The chain employs TRBV6-2 or TRBV6-3 and TRBJ2-2; the D is unclear. Germline loops: CDR1 MNHEY, CDR2 SVGEGT. Trimming pared 5 bases from V and 1 base from J, leaving 5 bases between. The CDR3 has 13 amino acids. CDR3 bases: TGTGCCAGCAGTAGACAGAACACCGGGGAGCTGTTTTTT. This gives the protein CASSRQNTGELFF.

The chain uses TRBV29-1 and TRBJ2-1, with 7 bases lining up with TRBD2. The CDR3 contains 12 residues. Per germline, CDR1 SQVTM and CDR2 ANQGSEA. The V gene end was trimmed by 7 bases and the J gene end by 11 bases; junction bases not matched to a gene: 11. The CDR3, as DNA: TGCAGCGGGGGGAGGGAGGCAGGGAAGCAGTTCTTC. Its protein product is CSGGREAGKQFF.

The chain employs TRBV5-1 and TRBJ2-1; D may be TRBD1 (6 bases). The CDR3 extends over 15 amino acids. Trimming took 6 bases from V and 3 from J, leaving 16 bases between them. Germline V gene data show CDR1 as SGHRS and CDR2 as YFSETQ. CDR3 protein: CASTLGGGRYNEQFF. For the CDR3, the DNA is TGCGCCAGCACTCTCGGTGGGGGCCGCTACAATGAGCAGTTCTTC.

This chain uses TRBV19 with TRBJ1-6; D not certain. Germline V gene sequence: CDR1 LNHDA, CDR2 SQIVND (reference sequence). This CDR3 has 15 amino acids. Trimming left V 7 bases short and J 10 bases short, with 20 bases between. CDR3 sequence reads: CASTPGRVSQSPLHF. The DNA for the CDR3 is TGTGCCAGTACCCCGGGAAGGGTTTCTCAATCACCCCTCCACTTT.

The chain employs TRBV11-2 and TRBJ2-2; 11 bases map to TRBD2. The CDR3 contains 19 residues. V lost 5 bases, J lost 1 base, and 12 bases stayed unmatched. Looked up from germline, CDR1 is SGHAT and CDR2 is FQNNGV. The CDR3 DNA sequence: TGTGCCAGCAGCCTAACTAGGGGACTAGCGGTACTGAACACCGGGGAGCTGTTTTTT. Encoded protein: CASSLTRGLAVLNTGELFF.

V and J are TRBV4-2 and TRBJ2-1; 7 positions agree with TRBD2. The V segment lost 4 bases and the J segment 0 bases; nucleotides outside the gene matches: 6. This CDR3 region has 16 residues. Germline CDR1 reads LGHNA; CDR2 reads YNFKEQ. DNA for the CDR3: TGTGCCAGCAGCCTGACTAGCACGAGCTCCTACAATGAGCAGTTCTTC. This sequence encodes CASSLTSTSSYNEQFF.